These T cell receptor beta chains were read from a single sample in a study of human T cells and chemical hapten exposure. TCRdb recomputed calls from the RACE reads with MiXCR, one row per CDR3 protein. The sample carries 180,000 or so distinct CDR3 sequences, roughly 15% recorded once. Specimen: whole blood, collected in connection with sensitization to the hapten diphenylcyclopropenone (DPC). The receptors derive from a young woman with alopecia areata. Some clones in this sample may be carry-over from other donors' samples. Both conserved end residues are part of each CDR3. Fields, in order: V gene, clone size, D gene, J gene, CDR3 DNA, CDR3 protein. The D gene is left open where the match is weak. Clone size, where shown, is once, few, many, or a class for clones that have expanded.

V: TRBV7-2; size: many; D: -; J: TRBJ2-3; DNA: TGTGCCAGCAGCTTAAGGAAGGGAGGAGGAACAGATACGCAGTATTTT; CDR3: CASSLRKGGGTDTQYF
V: TRBV7-9; size: few; D: -; J: TRBJ2-5; DNA: TGTGCCAGCAGCCGCGGTGGTCAAGAGACCCAGTACTTC; CDR3: CASSRGGQETQYF
V: TRBV29-1; size: few; D: -; J: TRBJ2-2; DNA: TGCAGCGTGGCGAGTCGTCCCGGGGAGCTGTTTTTT; CDR3: CSVASRPGELFF
V: TRBV6-2/TRBV6-3; size: -; D: -; J: TRBJ1-5; DNA: TGTGCCAGCAGACGGACAGTGAGCAATCAGCCCCAGCATTTT; CDR3: CASRRTVSNQPQHF
V: TRBV9; size: -; D: -; J: TRBJ2-2; DNA: TGTGCCAGCAGCACCCGGGGGACTCCCACCGGGGAGCTGTTTTTT; CDR3: CASSTRGTPTGELFF
V: TRBV20-1; size: -; D: TRBD1; J: TRBJ2-3; DNA: TGCAGTGCTAGGGGACTCGGGACAGGGGGCCGCTTCACAGATACGCAGTATTTT; CDR3: CSARGLGTGGRFTDTQYF
V: TRBV4-2; size: -; D: -; J: TRBJ1-5; DNA: TGTGCCAGCAGCCAAATAAGGGGGGGGGAGACTCAGCCCCAGCATTTT; CDR3: CASSQIRGGETQPQHF
V: TRBV7-6; size: -; D: -; J: TRBJ2-2; DNA: TGTGCCAGCAGCTTCGGGGTGGGCACCGGGGAGCTGTTTTTT; CDR3: CASSFGVGTGELFF
V: TRBV6-2/TRBV6-3; size: many; D: -; J: TRBJ1-5; DNA: TGTGCCAGCAGTTACAGTGGAGCTCTGGTTATTCAGCCCCAGCATTTT; CDR3: CASSYSGALVIQPQHF
V: TRBV6-2/TRBV6-3; size: few; D: -; J: TRBJ2-5; DNA: TGTGCCAGCAGTTCGTTATACCGTAGACAAGAGACCCAGTACTTC; CDR3: CASSSLYRRQETQYF
V: TRBV7-2; size: -; D: -; J: TRBJ1-4; DNA: TGTGCCAGCAGCTTAGGTCTTCGCAGAGGGTCATCTAATGAAAAACTGTTTTTT; CDR3: CASSLGLRRGSSNEKLFF
V: TRBV9; size: -; D: -; J: TRBJ2-1; DNA: TGTGCCAGCAGCGTAGGGACCGATGAGCAGTTCTTC; CDR3: CASSVGTDEQFF
V: TRBV28; size: -; D: TRBD2; J: TRBJ2-5; DNA: TGTGCCAGCAGTTCTCGGGGGGTACAAGAGACCCAGTACTTC; CDR3: CASSSRGVQETQYF
V: TRBV7-2; size: -; D: TRBD2; J: TRBJ2-3; DNA: TGTGCCAGCAGCCCCGGGGTAGCGGGGGGCCAAATCTTTGGCACAGATACGCAGTATTTT; CDR3: CASSPGVAGGQIFGTDTQYF
V: TRBV6-2/TRBV6-3; size: once; D: TRBD1; J: TRBJ2-7; DNA: TGTGCCAGCAACGACAGGGGGTCATCCTACGAGCAGTACTTC; CDR3: CASNDRGSSYEQYF
V: TRBV6-5; size: few; D: TRBD2; J: TRBJ2-7; DNA: TGTGCCAGCAGTATCCGGGAGGCCTACGAGCAGTACTTC; CDR3: CASSIREAYEQYF
V: TRBV7-9; size: -; D: TRBD1; J: TRBJ2-7; DNA: TGTGCCAGCAGCCGCGAGTGGGACAGTGCCGAGCAGTACTTC; CDR3: CASSREWDSAEQYF
V: TRBV5-1; size: many; D: -; J: TRBJ2-3; DNA: TGCGCCAGCAGCTTGGCTCCAGGGGCATTGGATACGCAGTATTTT; CDR3: CASSLAPGALDTQYF
V: TRBV11-2; size: -; D: -; J: TRBJ2-1; DNA: TGTGCCAGCAGCTTAATCGGATACAATGAGCAGTTCTTC; CDR3: CASSLIGYNEQFF
V: TRBV7-2; size: many; D: -; J: TRBJ1-6; DNA: TGTGCCAGCAGCTTAGACATCAGGGTTCCTATCTCACCCCTCCACTTT; CDR3: CASSLDIRVPISPLHF
V: TRBV19; size: -; D: TRBD2; J: TRBJ2-3; DNA: TGTGCCAGTAGTATATTCGTCCTAGCGGGGGGTCCAGATACGCAGTATTTT; CDR3: CASSIFVLAGGPDTQYF
V: TRBV2; size: -; D: -; J: TRBJ2-1; DNA: TGTGCCAGCCTGGGTTCCTACAATGAGCAGTTCTTC; CDR3: CASLGSYNEQFF
V: TRBV20-1; size: -; D: TRBD1; J: TRBJ2-1; DNA: TGCAGTGCTGACAGGGGGACTGCTGAGCAGTTCTTC; CDR3: CSADRGTAEQFF
V: TRBV7-2; size: -; D: -; J: TRBJ2-4; DNA: TGTGCCAGCAGCGCAACATTAGCCAAAAACATTCAGTACTTC; CDR3: CASSATLAKNIQYF
V: TRBV6-2/TRBV6-3; size: -; D: -; J: TRBJ1-1; DNA: TGTGCCAGCAGTTACTGGGTGCTAAACACTGAAGCTTTCTTT; CDR3: CASSYWVLNTEAFF
V: TRBV18; size: -; D: -; J: TRBJ2-5; DNA: TGTGCCAGCTCACCAAACAGGGCAGAGACCCAGTACTTC; CDR3: CASSPNRAETQYF
V: TRBV5-6; size: -; D: -; J: TRBJ2-7; DNA: TGTGCCAGCAGCTTTGTCTCGGCAGGGCTAATCTACGAGCAGTACTTC; CDR3: CASSFVSAGLIYEQYF
V: TRBV20-1; size: -; D: -; J: TRBJ1-5; DNA: TGCAGTGCTAGAGGGATGGGTAGCAATCAGCCCCAGCATTTT; CDR3: CSARGMGSNQPQHF
V: TRBV5-1; size: many; D: -; J: TRBJ2-1; DNA: TGCGCCAGCAGCAAGGACTATCCCTACAATGAGCAGTTCTTC; CDR3: CASSKDYPYNEQFF
V: TRBV29-1; size: -; D: -; J: TRBJ1-1; DNA: TGCAGCGGGGACGGAACTGAAGCTTTCTTT; CDR3: CSGDGTEAFF
V: TRBV27; size: -; D: -; J: TRBJ2-1; DNA: TGTGCCAGCACCCCTGGGGGAGTTTTCTACAATGAGCAGTTCTTC; CDR3: CASTPGGVFYNEQFF
V: TRBV18; size: few; D: -; J: TRBJ2-7; DNA: TGTGCCAGCTCCCCAAACCCAGGGGTTCACGAGCAGTACTTC; CDR3: CASSPNPGVHEQYF
V: TRBV28; size: few; D: TRBD1; J: TRBJ2-7; DNA: TGTGCCAGCAGAACGGTCTACCGGGACAGCTACGAGCAGTACTTC; CDR3: CASRTVYRDSYEQYF
V: TRBV12-3/TRBV12-4; size: few; D: -; J: TRBJ2-5; DNA: TGTGCCAGCAGCCAGTACCAGGTCCTAGGGGCAGAGACCCAGTACTTC; CDR3: CASSQYQVLGAETQYF
V: TRBV6-5; size: few; D: -; J: TRBJ2-3; DNA: TGTGCCAGCGGCCCGACCTCTGGCACAGATACGCAGTATTTT; CDR3: CASGPTSGTDTQYF
V: TRBV7-6; size: -; D: -; J: TRBJ2-5; DNA: TGTGCCAGCAGCTTAACCCCAAATGTCGAGACCCAGTACTTC; CDR3: CASSLTPNVETQYF
V: TRBV12-3/TRBV12-4; size: many; D: -; J: TRBJ1-2; DNA: TGTGCCAGCAGTTCCCGGTATGGCTACACCTTC; CDR3: CASSSRYGYTF
V: TRBV18; size: many; D: -; J: TRBJ2-3; DNA: TGTGCCAGCTCACCGGGGCGGAGCACAGATACGCAGTATTTT; CDR3: CASSPGRSTDTQYF
V: TRBV3-1; size: many; D: -; J: TRBJ2-7; DNA: TGTGCCAGCAGCCAAGGGTCCGAGCAGTACTTC; CDR3: CASSQGSEQYF
V: TRBV6-5; size: -; D: TRBD1; J: TRBJ1-2; DNA: TGTGCCAGCAGTTACGATCCTTTGGGACAGACTAACTATGGCTACACCTTC; CDR3: CASSYDPLGQTNYGYTF
V: TRBV5-5; size: many; D: TRBD1; J: TRBJ2-7; DNA: TGTGCCAGCAGCAGAGTGACAGGGAGCTCCTACGAGCAGTACTTC; CDR3: CASSRVTGSSYEQYF
V: TRBV5-1; size: -; D: -; J: TRBJ2-5; DNA: TGCGCCAGCAGCTTGCCTACGGAGACCCAGTACTTC; CDR3: CASSLPTETQYF
V: TRBV7-2; size: few; D: -; J: TRBJ1-2; DNA: TGTGCCAGCAGCTTTTTTTCGGGAATTGGCTACACCTTC; CDR3: CASSFFSGIGYTF
V: TRBV5-6; size: -; D: -; J: TRBJ2-7; DNA: TGTGCCAGCAGTTCCCGTGACAGGACTAATCCCTACGAGCAGTACTTC; CDR3: CASSSRDRTNPYEQYF
V: TRBV14; size: many; D: -; J: TRBJ2-7; DNA: TGTGCCAGCAGCCAACGATGGGGCACCTACGAGCAGTACTTC; CDR3: CASSQRWGTYEQYF
V: TRBV21-1; size: many; D: -; J: TRBJ1-4; DNA: TGTGCCAGCATCTGTAAATATCAGGGGGTAGGGACAACTAATGAAAAACTGTTTTTT; CDR3: CASICKYQGVGTTNEKLFF
V: TRBV7-3; size: many; D: -; J: TRBJ2-2; DNA: TGTGCCAGCAGCCCCCGCCCGTACAGGGCGATCCCACCGAACACCGGGGAGCTGTTTTTT; CDR3: CASSPRPYRAIPPNTGELFF
V: TRBV6-2/TRBV6-3; size: -; D: -; J: TRBJ2-1; DNA: TGTGCCAGCAGTTACTCGCGGGGAGGTCAGCAGTTCTTC; CDR3: CASSYSRGGQQFF
V: TRBV7-2; size: -; D: TRBD1; J: TRBJ2-3; DNA: TGTGCCAGCAGCTCCGAGGGGACAGGGGCCAACACAGATACGCAGTATTTT; CDR3: CASSSEGTGANTDTQYF
V: TRBV20-1; size: -; D: TRBD1; J: TRBJ1-4; DNA: TGCAGTGCTACGACAGGGTTGGGTGAAAAACTGTTTTTT; CDR3: CSATTGLGEKLFF
V: TRBV2; size: few; D: TRBD2; J: TRBJ2-7; DNA: TGTGCCAGCAGTGTTCAGGGAGGGAGGGAGCAGTACTTC; CDR3: CASSVQGGREQYF
V: TRBV6-5; size: few; D: TRBD1; J: TRBJ1-6; DNA: TGTGCCAGCAGTTACTCCGGGTCCCGGGACAGGGGTCGCGGGAATTCACCCCTCCACTTT; CDR3: CASSYSGSRDRGRGNSPLHF
V: TRBV7-3; size: few; D: -; J: TRBJ1-1; DNA: TGTGCCAGCACGGAAACAGGGTTAATCTCTGAAGCTTTCTTT; CDR3: CASTETGLISEAFF
V: TRBV10-3; size: few; D: -; J: TRBJ2-6; DNA: TGTGCCATCAGTGATGGCGGGACTCAAGCCAACGTCCTGACTTTC; CDR3: CAISDGGTQANVLTF
V: TRBV20-1; size: many; D: -; J: TRBJ1-1; DNA: TGCAGTGCTAGCCCCCCCGGGCGCATGAACACTGAAGCTTTCTTT; CDR3: CSASPPGRMNTEAFF